This TCR beta chain was sequenced for a study of blood T cell repertoires in COVID-19. With V trimmed by 1 base and J by 8 bases, 8 bases remained unmatched. Germline V gene data show CDR1 as MGHRA and CDR2 as YSYEKL. CDR3 length: 16 residues. The table lists this clone with a count of one. TCRdb keeps only in-frame clones here, not all; method: immunoSEQ multiplex PCR. The sample includes about 99,000 clones, 88% of them seen just once. Sequenced: peripheral blood. This sequence joins TRBV4-1 and TRBJ2-1; 10 bases agree with TRBD2. This TCR derives from a human donor in a cohort sampled during active COVID-19. The CDR3 protein is CASSQGTSGIGDEQFF. DNA of the CDR3: TGCGCCAGCAGCCAAGGGACTAGCGGCATTGGCGATGAGCAGTTCTTC.